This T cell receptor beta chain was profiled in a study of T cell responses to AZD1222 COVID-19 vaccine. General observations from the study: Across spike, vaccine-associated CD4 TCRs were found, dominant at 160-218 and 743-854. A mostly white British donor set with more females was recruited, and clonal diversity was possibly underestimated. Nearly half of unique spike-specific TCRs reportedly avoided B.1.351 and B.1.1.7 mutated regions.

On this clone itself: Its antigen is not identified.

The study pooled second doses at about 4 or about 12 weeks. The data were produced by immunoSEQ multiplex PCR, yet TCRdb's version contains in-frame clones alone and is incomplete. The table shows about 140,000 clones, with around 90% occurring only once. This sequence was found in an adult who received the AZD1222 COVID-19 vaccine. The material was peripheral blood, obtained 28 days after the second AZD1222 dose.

The CDR3 nucleotides are TGTGCCAGCAGTAGAAGGGACAGGAGTCAGCCCCAGCATTTT. It encodes CASSRRDRSQPQHF. V is TRBV6-5 and J is TRBJ1-5; 8 nucleotides match TRBD1. Germline values: CDR1 MNHEY, CDR2 SVGAGI. Losses at the gene ends were 5 bases for V and 6 bases for J; bases not matched to a gene: 6. This CDR3 is built from 14 residues.